This TCR beta chain was sequenced for a study of blood T cell repertoires in COVID-19. Study-level background: T cells, B-cell-depleted T cells, or PBMCs provided the cDNA or gDNA that served as material.

This CDR3 comprises 12 residues. Trimming removed 3 bases at V and 3 bases at J, with 4 bases between. Germline V gene data show CDR1 as LNHNV and CDR2 as YYDKDF (reference sequence). Seattle participants joined during active infection and were tracked over time. Sequenced by immunoSEQ multiplex PCR; TCRdb stores in-frame clones only, minus some. This repertoire shows about 150,000 clones, around 85% found once; its top ten account for approximately 8%. Specimen: peripheral blood. This chain uses TRBV15 with TRBJ2-3; D is unresolved. The sequence derives from a woman over 75 with COVID-19, enrolled during active disease. The CDR3 DNA is TGTGCCACCAGCAGTTTAACAGATACGCAGTATTTT. Amino acids: CATSSLTDTQYF.